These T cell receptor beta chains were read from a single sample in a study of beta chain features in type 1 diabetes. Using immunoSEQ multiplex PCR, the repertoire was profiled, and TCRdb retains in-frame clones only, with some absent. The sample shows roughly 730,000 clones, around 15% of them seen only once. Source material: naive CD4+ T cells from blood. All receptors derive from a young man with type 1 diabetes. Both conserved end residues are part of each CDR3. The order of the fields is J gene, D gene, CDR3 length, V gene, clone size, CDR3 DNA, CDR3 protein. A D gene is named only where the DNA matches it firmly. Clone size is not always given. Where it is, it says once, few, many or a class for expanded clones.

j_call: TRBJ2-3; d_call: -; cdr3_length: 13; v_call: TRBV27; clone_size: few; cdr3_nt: TGTGCCAGCAGCCCACGGGTCACAGATACGCAGTATTTT; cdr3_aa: CASSPRVTDTQYF
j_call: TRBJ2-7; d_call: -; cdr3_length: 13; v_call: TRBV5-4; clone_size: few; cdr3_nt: TGTGCCAGCAGCCCACAGGGATCCTACGAGCAGTACTTC; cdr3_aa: CASSPQGSYEQYF
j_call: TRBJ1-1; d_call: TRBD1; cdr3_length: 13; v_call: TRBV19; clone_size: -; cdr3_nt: TGTGCCAGTAGTGACAGGGGAAACACTGAAGCTTTCTTT; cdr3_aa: CASSDRGNTEAFF
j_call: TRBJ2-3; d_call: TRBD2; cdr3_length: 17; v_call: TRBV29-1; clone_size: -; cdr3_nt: TGCAGCGTTGAAACCAAATACTCAACTAGCGGCACAGATACGCAGTATTTT; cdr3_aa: CSVETKYSTSGTDTQYF
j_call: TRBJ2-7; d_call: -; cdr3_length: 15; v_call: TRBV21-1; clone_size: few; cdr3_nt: TGTGCCAGCAGCTCCCGGACAGGGACCGTCTACGAGCAGTACTTC; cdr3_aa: CASSSRTGTVYEQYF
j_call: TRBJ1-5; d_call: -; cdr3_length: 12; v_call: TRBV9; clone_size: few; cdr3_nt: TGTATCTACGGACAGTTCAATCAGCCCCAGCATTTT; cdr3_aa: CIYGQFNQPQHF
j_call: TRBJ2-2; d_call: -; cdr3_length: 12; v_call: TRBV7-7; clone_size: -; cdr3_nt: TGTGCCAGCAGCTCAGAGACCGGGGAGCTGTTTTTT; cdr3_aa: CASSSETGELFF
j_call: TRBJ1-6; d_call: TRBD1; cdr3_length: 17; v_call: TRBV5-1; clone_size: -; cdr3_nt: TGCGCCAGCAGCTTGGGGCCTACCGGGACAGGGTCGTCACCCCTCCACTTT; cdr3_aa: CASSLGPTGTGSSPLHF
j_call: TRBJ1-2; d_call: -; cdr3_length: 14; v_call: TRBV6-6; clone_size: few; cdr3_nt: TGTGCCAGCAGTTACCCCTTGCAGGGAGATGGCTACACCTTC; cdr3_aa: CASSYPLQGDGYTF
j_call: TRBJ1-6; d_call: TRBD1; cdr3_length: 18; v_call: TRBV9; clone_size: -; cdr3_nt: TGTGCCAGCAGCGCGCTCCTATCCGGGACAGGGGCCTTTAACCCCCTCCACTTT; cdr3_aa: CASSALLSGTGAFNPLHF
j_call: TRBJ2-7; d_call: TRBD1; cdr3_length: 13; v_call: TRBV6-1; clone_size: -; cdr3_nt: TGTGCCACCCGGGACAGACTCACCTACGAGCAGTACTTC; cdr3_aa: CATRDRLTYEQYF
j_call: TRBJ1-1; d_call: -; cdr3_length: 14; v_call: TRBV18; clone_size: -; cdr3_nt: TGTGCCAGCTCACCGCCCCACCGGAACACTGAAGCTTTCTTT; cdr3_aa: CASSPPHRNTEAFF
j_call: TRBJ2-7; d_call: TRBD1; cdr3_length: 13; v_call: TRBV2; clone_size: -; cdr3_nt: TGTGCCAGTGGGGGACAGGGGATCTACGAGCAGTACTTC; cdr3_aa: CASGGQGIYEQYF